One sample yielded the 29 T cell receptor beta chains listed below, sequenced in a study of blood T cell repertoires in COVID-19. Assay used: immunoSEQ multiplex PCR; TCRdb lists only in-frame clones, some missing. The sample lists about 270,000 clones, around 89% occurring once. The sequenced material came from PBMCs or T cells enriched from blood (not recorded which). The receptors originated from a woman younger than 45 with acute COVID-19.

This rearrangement joins TRBV11-1 to TRBJ1-4; D gene unclear. Germline assignment: CDR1 SGHAT and CDR2 FQDESV (reference sequence). Trimming left V 1 base short and J 10 bases short, with 10 bases between. This CDR3 has 13 amino acids. CDR3 sequence reads: CASSLVFPGKLFF. CDR3 nucleotides: TGTGCCAGCAGCTTAGTCTTTCCGGGAAAACTGTTTTTT.

Sample share makes this clone large. V and J are TRBV28 and TRBJ1-6, with 9 bases lining up with TRBD1. V lost 6 bases and J lost 9; bases outside the gene matches: 3. Germline V CDR1 and CDR2: MDHEN, SYDVKM. The CDR3 totals 13 residues. Written as DNA, the CDR3 is TGTGCCAGCAGGACGACAGGGGGTTCACCCCTCCACTTT. Translated, it gives CASRTTGGSPLHF.

The J gene is TRBJ2-7, the V gene TRBV5-1; 13 nucleotides agree with TRBD2. V was clipped by 0 bases and J by 0 bases; unmatched bases: 6. Germline CDR1 is SGHRS and CDR2 is YFSETQ. The CDR3 spans 18 residues. The CDR3 is CASSLVPGTSGNSYEQYF. The CDR3 DNA sequence: TGCGCCAGCAGCTTGGTCCCCGGGACTAGCGGGAACTCCTACGAGCAGTACTTC.

About this clone: This CDR3 is also generated by other DNA sequences in the sample. The gene calls are TRBV3-1 (or the pseudogene TRBV3-2) and TRBJ1-1; perhaps TRBD1 as D (6 bases). CDR1 is LGHDT, CDR2 YNNKEL, per germline (reference sequence). V lost 3 bases and J lost 4, with 9 bases in between. The CDR3 totals 13 residues. Written as DNA, the CDR3 is TGTGCCAGCAGCCAGGTCAGGGGCACTGAAGCTTTCTTT. Amino acids: CASSQVRGTEAFF.

The rearrangement links TRBV28 to TRBJ2-7, with 10 bases lining up with TRBD2. This CDR3 has 14 residues. Germline CDR1 is MDHEN and CDR2 is SYDVKM. The V segment lost 3 bases and the J segment 3 bases; nucleotides outside the gene matches: 2. The CDR3 spells CASSFLAGDYEQYF. The DNA of the CDR3 is TGTGCCAGCAGTTTCCTAGCGGGAGACTACGAGCAGTACTTC.

V gene TRBV7-3 combines with J gene TRBJ2-1; D may be TRBD2 (9 bases). Trimming removed 5 bases from V and 4 bases from J, with 24 bases in between. The germline CDR1 and CDR2 sequences are SGHTA and FQGTGA. The CDR3 loop spans 18 amino acids. The CDR3 DNA follows: TGTGCCAGCAGCCCTGACAGGGGCCTAGCGGGATTATACAATGAGCAGTTCTTC. Amino acid sequence: CASSPDRGLAGLYNEQFF.

There are a few counts of this clone. The V call is TRBV7-2, the J call TRBJ2-5; 7 bases fit TRBD1. The CDR3 is made up of 17 amino acids. Germline values: CDR1 SGHTA, CDR2 FQGNSA. The trim removed 0 bases at V and 0 bases at J, leaving 7 bases unmatched. Here the CDR3 DNA reads TGTGCCAGCAGCTTAGCTCGGGCAGGGGGTTACCAAGAGACCCAGTACTTC. As protein: CASSLARAGGYQETQYF. The full variable domain, rest sourced from reference TRBV7-2 and TRBJ2-5, is GAGVSQSPSNKVTEKGKDVELRCDPISGHTALYWYRQSLGQGLEFLIYFQGNSAPDKSGLPSDRFSAERTGGSVSTLTIQRTQQEDSAVYLCASSLARAGGYQETQYFGPGTRLLVL.

The V gene is TRBV4-1, the J gene TRBJ2-7; TRBD2 is a possible D gene (7 bases). This CDR3 contains 15 residues. V was pared by 4 bases and J by 1 base, with 14 bases between. Per germline, CDR1 MGHRA and CDR2 YSYEKL. CDR3: CASSLEGGRSYEQYF. In DNA form, the CDR3 reads TGCGCCAGCAGCCTCGAGGGGGGGAGATCCTACGAGCAGTACTTC.

V is TRBV5-1 and J is TRBJ1-2; tentative D call: TRBD1 (5 bases). V dropped 1 base and J dropped 4 bases, with 8 bases sitting between them. Per the germline V gene, CDR1 is SGHRS and CDR2 is YFSETQ. There are 13 residues in the CDR3. The CDR3 DNA is TGCGCCAGCAGCTTGACAGGCCCCTATGGCTACACCTTC. Its translation is CASSLTGPYGYTF.

V is TRBV14 and J is TRBJ1-1; a weak D match, TRBD1 (5 bases). The germline gives CDR1 SGHDN, CDR2 FVKESK. The CDR3 covers 12 residues. Trimming removed 4 bases at V and 8 bases at J, with 11 bases between. The CDR3 protein is CASSLTGLEAFF. The CDR3 nucleotides read TGTGCCAGCAGCCTCACAGGTCTGGAAGCTTTCTTT.

The V gene is TRBV7-3, the J gene TRBJ2-3; tentatively, D is TRBD1 (6 bases). CDR1 and CDR2 from the germline V gene are SGHTA and FQGTGA. The CDR3 is 14 amino acids. Trimming took off 6 bases at V and 3 bases at J, with 13 bases between the two ends. CDR3 sequence reads: CASRKSTGTDTQYF. The CDR3 bases are TGTGCCAGCAGGAAATCCACAGGGACAGATACGCAGTATTTT.

The rearrangement joins TRBV11-2 to TRBJ2-1, with 9 bases matching TRBD2. Germline CDR1 SGHAT, CDR2 FQNNGV. Trimming at V came to 1 base and at J to 5 bases, leaving 3 bases not matched to a gene. The CDR3 consists of 15 residues. The CDR3 DNA sequence: TGTGCCAGCAGCTTAGTGCTAGCGGGAAACAATGAGCAGTTCTTC. It is translated as CASSLVLAGNNEQFF.

Turning to this clone: Germline is not matched at one junction end, which may reflect a read error. The rearrangement uses TRBV4-2 and TRBJ2-7, with D perhaps matching TRBD2 (6 bases). The CDR3 has 11 residues. The germline CDR1 and CDR2 sequences are LGHNA and YNFKEQ. CDR3 amino acids: CASTFLGTPSF. In nucleotides, the CDR3 is TGTGCCAGCACATTCTTGGGGACTCCAAGCTTC.

V usage is TRBV28 and J usage is TRBJ1-5; tentatively, D is TRBD1 (5 bases). The CDR3 spans 15 residues. Germline CDR1 is MDHEN and CDR2 is SYDVKM. V dropped 0 bases and J dropped 6 bases, with 12 bases sitting between them. The CDR3 sequence is CASSLWGRRGQPQHF. CDR3 coding DNA: TGTGCCAGCAGTTTATGGGGGCGGCGCGGTCAGCCCCAGCATTTT.

The CDR3 region has the DNA TGTGCCAGCAGCCAAGATCGAGCGGGAGTACACAATGAGCAGTTCTTC. The encoded protein is CASSQDRAGVHNEQFF. V and J are TRBV3-1 (or the pseudogene TRBV3-2) and TRBJ2-1, with 8 bases fitting TRBD2. The CDR3 totals 16 residues. V was pared by 0 bases and J by 5 bases, with 6 bases of the junction left unmatched. Germline-derived CDR1 and CDR2 are LGHDT and YNNKEL (reference sequence).

This sequence joins TRBV2 and TRBJ2-1; TRBD1 matches 7 bases. V lost 6 bases and J lost 7; bases outside the gene matches: 15. The V gene's germline CDR1 is SNHLY and CDR2 FYNNEI. The CDR3 covers 16 residues. CDR3 sequence reads: CASRREGRGNWNEQFF. In DNA form, the CDR3 reads TGTGCCAGCAGGAGAGAGGGCAGGGGGAATTGGAATGAGCAGTTCTTC.

This chain links TRBV30 with TRBJ1-1; 7 nucleotides line up with TRBD1. The CDR3 has 14 residues. Germline lookup yields CDR1 GTSNPN and CDR2 SVGIG (reference sequence). V lost 5 bases, J lost 0 bases, and 6 bases stayed unmatched. Here the CDR3 reads CAWEGGGLNTEAFF. CDR3 coding DNA: TGTGCCTGGGAAGGGGGCGGGCTGAACACTGAAGCTTTCTTT.

The chain carries TRBV9 and TRBJ2-2, with D perhaps TRBD1 (5 bases). This CDR3 is 12 amino acids long. V shed 7 bases and J shed 6 bases, with 10 bases lying between them. The germline V gene has CDR1 SGDLS and CDR2 YYNGEE. CDR3 sequence (DNA): TGTGCCAGCGCAGGGTTGCCCGGGGAGCTGTTTTTT. The encoded protein is CASAGLPGELFF.

The V call is TRBV28, the J call TRBJ1-5; no clear D. The ends were cut back, 3 bases at V and 3 bases at J, with 9 bases in the middle. Germline lookup yields CDR1 MDHEN and CDR2 SYDVKM. The CDR3 has 14 residues. In DNA, the CDR3 is TGTGCCAGCAGTTTGTGGAGAGCCAATCAGCCCCAGCATTTT. This encodes CASSLWRANQPQHF.

In this sample, this clone turned up a few times. The chain has TRBV11-2 and TRBJ2-1, with 9 nucleotides matching TRBD2. This CDR3 is 15 amino acids long. V lost 3 bases, J lost 6 bases, and 6 bases stayed unmatched. The germline gives CDR1 SGHAT, CDR2 FQNNGV. Here the CDR3 reads CASSFSGTSSNEQFF. The CDR3, as DNA: TGTGCCAGCAGCTTCTCCGGGACTAGCTCCAATGAGCAGTTCTTC. The full variable domain, completed using reference TRBV11-2 and TRBJ2-1, is EAGVAQSPRYKIIEKRQSVAFWCNPISGHATLYWYQQILGQGPKLLIQFQNNGVVDDSQLPKDRFSAERLKGVDSTLKIQPAKLEDSAVYLCASSFSGTSSNEQFFGPGTRLTVL.

The V call is TRBV28, the J call TRBJ1-3; TRBD1 is a possible D gene (6 bases). V lost 7 bases to trimming and J lost 6 bases, with 16 bases between them. The CDR3 contains 14 residues. Germline values: CDR1 MDHEN, CDR2 SYDVKM. CDR3 residues: CASIRNRVTNTIYF. The CDR3 nucleotides are TGTGCCAGCATCAGGAACAGGGTGACAAACACCATATATTTT.

The sample holds one count of this clone. This chain connects TRBV19 to TRBJ2-5, with TRBD2 identical over 8 bases. The CDR3 runs 13 residues. Per germline, CDR1 LNHDA and CDR2 SQIVND (reference sequence). V was pared by 5 bases and J by 5 bases, with 4 bases of the junction left unmatched. The CDR3 bases are TGTGCCAGTAGTCTAGCGGGTGGGGAGACCCAGTACTTC. This gives the protein CASSLAGGETQYF.

V is TRBV6-1 and J is TRBJ1-5, with D perhaps TRBD1 (5 bases). The CDR3 has 17 amino acids. V was trimmed by 0 bases and J by 5 bases, leaving 17 bases between them. Germline CDR1 and CDR2: MNHNS and SASEGT. CDR3 sequence (DNA): TGTGCCAGCAGTGAAGCGGGAGGGGTGGGTAATCATCAGCCCCAGCATTTT. Translating gives CASSEAGGVGNHQPQHF.

The rearrangement joins TRBV28 to TRBJ2-4; TRBD2 aligns across 10 bases. The CDR3 runs to 14 residues. Trimming at V came to 4 bases and at J to 6 bases, leaving 3 bases not matched to a gene. Germline lookup yields CDR1 MDHEN and CDR2 SYDVKM. CDR3 sequence reads: CASSSSGRVNIQYF. Here the CDR3 DNA reads TGTGCCAGCAGTTCGAGCGGGAGGGTAAACATTCAGTACTTC.

The chain uses TRBV6-5 and TRBJ1-4; D ambiguous. The CDR3 is 11 amino acids. The V gene lost 6 bases and the J gene lost 7 bases, with 6 bases spanning the gap. CDR1 is MNHEY and CDR2 is SVGAGI in the germline V gene. The CDR3 here is CASRAGEKLFF. As DNA, the CDR3 is TGTGCCAGCAGGGCGGGTGAAAAACTGTTTTTT.

The chain carries TRBV19 and TRBJ2-1; 9 bases are a match to TRBD2. Germline V lookup: CDR1 LNHDA, CDR2 SQIVND (reference sequence). The CDR3 runs to 14 residues. V shed 5 bases, J shed 7 bases, and the junction held 6 bases outside the gene matches. The CDR3 sequence is CASSLIAGENEQFF. CDR3 coding DNA: TGTGCCAGTAGTTTAATAGCGGGAGAGAATGAGCAGTTCTTC.

Only one count was recorded for this clone. This rearrangement joins TRBV19 to TRBJ1-5, with D maybe TRBD1 (5 bases). Germline CDR1 and CDR2: LNHDA and SQIVND (reference sequence). The CDR3 covers 14 residues. V was shortened by 3 bases and J by 6 bases, with 12 bases between the two germline ends. The CDR3 is CASSISQGGQPQHF. CDR3 nucleotide sequence: TGTGCCAGTAGTATTAGCCAGGGAGGTCAGCCCCAGCATTTT.

In this sample, this clone turned up once. The chain has TRBV6-5 and TRBJ2-3; 14 nucleotides line up with TRBD2. The ends lost 6 bases at V and 4 bases at J; junction bases unmatched: 3. The germline gives CDR1 MNHEY, CDR2 SVGAGI. The CDR3 is 15 amino acids. The CDR3 here is CASSGTSGSPDTQYF. The CDR3 coding sequence is TGTGCCAGCAGCGGGACTAGCGGGAGTCCAGATACGCAGTATTTT.

The rearrangement links TRBV6-4 to TRBJ1-5; D might be TRBD1 (5 bases). CDR3 length: 13 residues. V dropped 3 bases and J dropped 4 bases, with 7 bases sitting between them. Germline loops: CDR1 MRHNA, CDR2 SNTAGT. CDR3 coding DNA: TGTGCCAGCAGTGAAGGGGTGAATCAGCCCCAGCATTTT. It codes for CASSEGVNQPQHF.